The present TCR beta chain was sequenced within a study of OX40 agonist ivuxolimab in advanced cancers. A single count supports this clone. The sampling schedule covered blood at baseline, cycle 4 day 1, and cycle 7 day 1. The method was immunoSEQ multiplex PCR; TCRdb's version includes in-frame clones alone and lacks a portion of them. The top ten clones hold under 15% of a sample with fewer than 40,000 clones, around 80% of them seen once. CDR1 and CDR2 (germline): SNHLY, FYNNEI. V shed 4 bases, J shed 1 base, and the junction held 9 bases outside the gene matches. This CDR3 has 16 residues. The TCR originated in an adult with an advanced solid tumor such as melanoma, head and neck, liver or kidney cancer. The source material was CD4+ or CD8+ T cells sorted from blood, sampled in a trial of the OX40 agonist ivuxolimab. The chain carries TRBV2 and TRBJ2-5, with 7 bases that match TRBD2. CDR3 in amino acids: CASSGGGAGLQETQYF. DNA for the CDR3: TGTGCCAGCAGTGGGGGTGGAGCGGGACTCCAAGAGACCCAGTACTTC.